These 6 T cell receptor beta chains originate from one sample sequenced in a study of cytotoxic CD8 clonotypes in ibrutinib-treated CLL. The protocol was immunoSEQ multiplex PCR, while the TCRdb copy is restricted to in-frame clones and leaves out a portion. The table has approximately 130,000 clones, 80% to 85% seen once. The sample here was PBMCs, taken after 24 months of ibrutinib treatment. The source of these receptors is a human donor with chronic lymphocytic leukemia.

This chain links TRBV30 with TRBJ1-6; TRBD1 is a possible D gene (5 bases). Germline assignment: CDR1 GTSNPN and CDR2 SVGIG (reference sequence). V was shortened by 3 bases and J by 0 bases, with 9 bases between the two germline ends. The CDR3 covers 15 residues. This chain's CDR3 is CAWSDRSSYNSPLHF. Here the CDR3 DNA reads TGTGCCTGGAGCGACAGAAGCTCCTATAATTCACCCCTCCACTTT.

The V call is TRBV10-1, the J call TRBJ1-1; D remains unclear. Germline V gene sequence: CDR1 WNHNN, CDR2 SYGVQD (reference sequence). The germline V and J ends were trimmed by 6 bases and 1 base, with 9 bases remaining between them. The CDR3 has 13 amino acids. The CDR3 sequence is CASRRNKNTEAFF. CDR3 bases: TGCGCCAGCAGGCGAAACAAGAACACTGAAGCTTTCTTT.

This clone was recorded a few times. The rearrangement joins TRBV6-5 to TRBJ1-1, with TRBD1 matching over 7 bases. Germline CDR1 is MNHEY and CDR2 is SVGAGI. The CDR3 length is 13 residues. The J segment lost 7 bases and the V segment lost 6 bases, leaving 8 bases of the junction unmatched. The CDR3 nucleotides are TGTGCCAGCAGCCTCCCGGGACAGCGTGAAGCTTTCTTT. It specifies CASSLPGQREAFF.

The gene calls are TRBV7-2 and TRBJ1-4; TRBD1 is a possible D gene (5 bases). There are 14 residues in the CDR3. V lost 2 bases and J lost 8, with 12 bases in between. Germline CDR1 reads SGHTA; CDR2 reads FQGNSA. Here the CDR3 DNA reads TGTGCCAGCAGCTTACAGGGACTTGGGGAAAAACTGTTTTTT. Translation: CASSLQGLGEKLFF.

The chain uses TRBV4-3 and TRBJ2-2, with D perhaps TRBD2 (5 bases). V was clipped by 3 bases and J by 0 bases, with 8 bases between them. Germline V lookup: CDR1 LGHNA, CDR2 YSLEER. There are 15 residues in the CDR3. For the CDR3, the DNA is TGCGCCAGCAGCCAGGGGAGCGCGAACACCGGGGAGCTGTTTTTT. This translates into CASSQGSANTGELFF.

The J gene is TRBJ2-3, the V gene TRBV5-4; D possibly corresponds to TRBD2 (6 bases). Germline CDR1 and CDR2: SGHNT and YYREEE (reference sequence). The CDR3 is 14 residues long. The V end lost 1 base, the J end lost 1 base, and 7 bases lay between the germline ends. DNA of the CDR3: TGTGCCAGCAGCTTGACTAGCCGCACAGATACGCAGTATTTT. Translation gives CASSLTSRTDTQYF.